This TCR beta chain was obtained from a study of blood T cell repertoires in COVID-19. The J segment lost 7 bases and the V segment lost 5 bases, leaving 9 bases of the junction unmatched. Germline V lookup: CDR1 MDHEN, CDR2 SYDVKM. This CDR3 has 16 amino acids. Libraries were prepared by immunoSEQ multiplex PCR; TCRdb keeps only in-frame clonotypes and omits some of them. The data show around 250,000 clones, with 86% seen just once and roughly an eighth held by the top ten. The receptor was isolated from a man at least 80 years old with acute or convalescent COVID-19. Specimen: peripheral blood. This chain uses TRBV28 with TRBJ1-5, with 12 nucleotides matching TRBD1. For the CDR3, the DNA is TGTGCCAGCAGTCCTCCGGGACAGGGGGCTCGGCAGCCCCAGCATTTT. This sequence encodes CASSPPGQGARQPQHF.